These T cell receptor beta chains were read from a single sample in a study of CD8 T cells in ankylosing spondylitis. TCRdb re-called the 5' RACE reads through MiXCR, storing one row per CDR3 protein. The table lists approximately 13,000 distinct CDR3 sequences, 2.8% of them singletons. Input material: blood, either unsorted or a sorted T cell fraction (not recorded which). All receptors derive from a male donor with ankylosing spondylitis or in good health (not recorded which). Each CDR3 is given with its conserved first and last residue. Each record gives: D gene, CDR3 length, clone size, J gene, V gene, CDR3 DNA, CDR3 protein. The D gene is left open where the match is weak. The listing skips clone size in some rows; elsewhere it reads once, few, many or a size class.

D: .
length: 14
size: medium-sized
J: TRBJ2-2
V: TRBV9
DNA: TGTGCCAGCAGCGCGGGTCTTTCGGGCGGGGAGCTGTTTTTT
CDR3: CASSAGLSGGELFF

D: TRBD2
length: 15
size: medium-sized
J: TRBJ2-1
V: TRBV9
DNA: TGTGCCAGCAGCGTAAGGACTAGCGGGATGAATGAGCAGTTCTTC
CDR3: CASSVRTSGMNEQFF

D: TRBD1
length: 14
size: medium-sized
J: TRBJ1-1
V: TRBV9
DNA: TGTGCCAGCAGCCCCCGACAGGGAGGTACTGAAGCTTTCTTT
CDR3: CASSPRQGGTEAFF

D: .
length: 15
size: medium-sized
J: TRBJ1-1
V: TRBV9
DNA: TGTGCCAGCAGCGTTGACGGGAGTGGTGGGGTTCGAGCTTTCTTT
CDR3: CASSVDGSGGVRAFF

D: .
length: 15
size: many
J: TRBJ2-3
V: TRBV9
DNA: TGTGCCAGCAGCGTAGCTATCACGGGGACAGATACGCAGTATTTT
CDR3: CASSVAITGTDTQYF

D: .
length: 14
size: many
J: TRBJ1-1
V: TRBV9
DNA: TGTGCCAGCAGCGTGGTCTTCCAGAACACTGAAGCTTTCTTT
CDR3: CASSVVFQNTEAFF

D: TRBD1
length: 19
size: many
J: TRBJ2-1
V: TRBV24-1
DNA: TGTGCCACCAGTGATTTGCTGGACAGGGACTTGAGCTCCTACAATGAGCAGTTCTTC
CDR3: CATSDLLDRDLSSYNEQFF

D: .
length: 14
size: many
J: TRBJ2-4
V: TRBV9
DNA: TGTGCCAGCAGCGTAGACATAGCCAAAAACATTCAGTACTTC
CDR3: CASSVDIAKNIQYF

D: TRBD1
length: 15
size: many
J: TRBJ1-4
V: TRBV9
DNA: TGTGCCAGCAGCGTTGGACAGGGGCAAGGTGAAAAACTGTTTTTT
CDR3: CASSVGQGQGEKLFF

D: TRBD1
length: 14
size: many
J: TRBJ2-3
V: TRBV9
DNA: TGTGCCAGCACCCGGACAGGGGGCACAGATACGCAGTATTTT
CDR3: CASTRTGGTDTQYF

D: TRBD2
length: 16
size: many
J: TRBJ2-1
V: TRBV9
DNA: TGTGCCAGCAGCCCAGGACTAGCGGGACCCTACAATGAGCAGTTCTTC
CDR3: CASSPGLAGPYNEQFF

D: .
length: 13
size: many
J: TRBJ1-1
V: TRBV9
DNA: TGTGCCAGCAGCCCGAACAAGAACACTGAAGCTTTCTTT
CDR3: CASSPNKNTEAFF

D: TRBD1
length: 16
size: many
J: TRBJ2-3
V: TRBV5-3
DNA: TGTGCCAGAAGCTTGGCCCCGGACAGGGTGAAAGATACGCAGTATTTT
CDR3: CARSLAPDRVKDTQYF

D: .
length: 14
size: many
J: TRBJ2-7
V: TRBV9
DNA: TGTGCCAGCAGCGTTGGGGGCGGGACCTACGAGCAGTACTTC
CDR3: CASSVGGGTYEQYF

D: .
length: 13
size: many
J: TRBJ1-6
V: TRBV9
DNA: TGTGCCAGCAGCGTAGGCCCTAATTCACCCCTCCACTTT
CDR3: CASSVGPNSPLHF

D: .
length: 13
size: many
J: TRBJ2-7
V: TRBV9
DNA: TGTGCCAGCAGCGTAGCTGCGCTTTCCGAGCAGTACTTC
CDR3: CASSVAALSEQYF

D: TRBD1
length: 18
size: many
J: TRBJ2-6
V: TRBV9
DNA: TGTGCCAGCAGCAGATTGGGACAGCCGAACTCTGGGGCCAACGTCCTGACTTTC
CDR3: CASSRLGQPNSGANVLTF

D: TRBD1
length: 17
size: medium-sized
J: TRBJ1-6
V: TRBV9
DNA: TGTGCCAGCAGCGTAGCGGGACAGGGGTCCTATAATTCACCCCTCCACTTT
CDR3: CASSVAGQGSYNSPLHF

D: .
length: 15
size: medium-sized
J: TRBJ2-7
V: TRBV9
DNA: TGTGCCAGCAGCGTAGGGGCAGGGGGGTCCTACGAGCAGTACTTC
CDR3: CASSVGAGGSYEQYF

D: .
length: 15
size: many
J: TRBJ1-2
V: TRBV9
DNA: TGTGCCAGCAGCGTAGGAGGGAGGGGCTACTCTGGCTACACCTTC
CDR3: CASSVGGRGYSGYTF

D: TRBD2
length: 19
size: many
J: TRBJ2-2
V: TRBV9
DNA: TGTGCCAGCAGCCCCCGAGGGACTAGCGGGAGGGCGAACACCGGGGAGCTGTTTTTT
CDR3: CASSPRGTSGRANTGELFF

D: .
length: 14
size: many
J: TRBJ2-2
V: TRBV9
DNA: TGTGCCAGCAGCGCCAGAGTCGGGACCGGGGAGCTGTTTTTT
CDR3: CASSARVGTGELFF

D: TRBD2
length: 18
size: many
J: TRBJ2-3
V: TRBV9
DNA: TGTGCCAGCAGCGTAGGCGGGGGTGTGGCCCCTAGCACAGATACGCAGTATTTT
CDR3: CASSVGGGVAPSTDTQYF

D: TRBD2
length: 18
size: .
J: TRBJ2-1
V: TRBV9
DNA: TGTGCCAGCAGCGTAGCCAGCGGGAGGGCCTCGGGGTACAATGAGCAGTTCTTC
CDR3: CASSVASGRASGYNEQFF

D: .
length: 15
size: many
J: TRBJ1-6
V: TRBV9
DNA: TGTGCCAGCAGCGTGGGGTTTTCGAATAATTCACCCCTCCACTTT
CDR3: CASSVGFSNNSPLHF

D: TRBD2
length: 16
size: many
J: TRBJ2-2
V: TRBV9
DNA: TGTGCCAGCAGCGTAGGTCTAGCGGGAGAAGGCGGGGAGCTGTTTTTT
CDR3: CASSVGLAGEGGELFF

D: .
length: 16
size: medium-sized
J: TRBJ2-1
V: TRBV9
DNA: TGTGCCAGCAGCGTAGGGGCAGGGAGCTCCTACAATGAGCAGTTCTTC
CDR3: CASSVGAGSSYNEQFF

D: TRBD1
length: 16
size: many
J: TRBJ2-4
V: TRBV9
DNA: TGTGCCAGCAGCCCCCTTACCGGGACAGCTAAAAACATTCAGTACTTC
CDR3: CASSPLTGTAKNIQYF

D: .
length: 16
size: many
J: TRBJ2-1
V: TRBV9
DNA: TGTGCCAGCAGCGTAATAACGGGTCGCTCCTACAATGAGCAGTTCTTC
CDR3: CASSVITGRSYNEQFF

D: TRBD1
length: 15
size: many
J: TRBJ2-1
V: TRBV9
DNA: TGTGCCAGCAGCGTAGGGACAGGAGCCTACAATGAGCAGTTCTTC
CDR3: CASSVGTGAYNEQFF

D: .
length: 15
size: many
J: TRBJ2-2
V: TRBV9
DNA: TGTGCCAGCAGCGAGACGGGACAGAACACCGGGGAGCTGTTTTTT
CDR3: CASSETGQNTGELFF

D: TRBD1
length: 14
size: many
J: TRBJ2-1
V: TRBV9
DNA: TGTGCCAGCAGCCCCCAGGGACAGGGGGCTGAGCAGTTCTTC
CDR3: CASSPQGQGAEQFF

D: .
length: 14
size: many
J: TRBJ2-7
V: TRBV9
DNA: TGTGCCAGCAGCGTATCGGCAATACCCTACGAGCAGTACTTC
CDR3: CASSVSAIPYEQYF

D: TRBD2
length: 14
size: many
J: TRBJ2-7
V: TRBV9
DNA: TGTGCCAGCAGCGTAGACAGCGGGGCCCCTGGGCAGTACTTC
CDR3: CASSVDSGAPGQYF